A selection of T cell receptor beta chains follows, all from one sample in a study of lymphopenia after photon versus proton radiotherapy. Assay: immunoSEQ multiplex PCR; the TCRdb copy retains only in-frame clones and omits some. The table records about 15,000 clones, approximately 90% of them present only once. Sequenced here: peripheral blood, sampled from a patient treated with proton-based radiotherapy. These receptor sequences come from a man aged 65 to 85 with pancreatic cancer. Each CDR3 is given with its conserved first and last residue. Each record gives: D gene, clone size, V gene, J gene, CDR3 length, CDR3 DNA, CDR3 protein. A D gene is named only where the DNA matches it firmly. Not all rows give a size; the values are once, few, many and, for expanded clones, a class.

TRBD1	-	TRBV5-1	TRBJ2-5	14	TGCGCCAGCAGCTTCAGAGACAGGGGTGAGACCCAGTACTTC	CASSFRDRGETQYF
-	once	TRBV6-5	TRBJ2-2	12	TGTGCCAGCCGGGTGGGTACGGGGGAGCTGTTTTTT	CASRVGTGELFF
-	-	TRBV19	TRBJ1-5	14	TGTGCCAGTAGTACAGGGCTCGACAATCAGCCCCAGCATTTT	CASSTGLDNQPQHF
TRBD1	-	TRBV14	TRBJ2-2	15	TGTGCCAGCAGCGTACCGGGACAGGTCTCCGGGGAGCTGTTTTTT	CASSVPGQVSGELFF
TRBD1	-	TRBV5-1	TRBJ1-2	14	TGCGCCAGCAGCTTAACGACAGGGTCCTATGGCTACACCTTC	CASSLTTGSYGYTF
-	-	TRBV30	TRBJ1-1	14	TGTGCCTGGAGTGTACACCTGGGTAACACTGAAGCTTTCTTT	CAWSVHLGNTEAFF
-	-	TRBV7-2	TRBJ2-3	13	TGTGCCAGCAGCCCCAGGAACACAGATACGCAGTATTTT	CASSPRNTDTQYF
-	-	TRBV30	TRBJ2-1	13	TGTGCCTGGAACATAAGGGTCGGCAATGAGCAGTTCTTC	CAWNIRVGNEQFF
-	-	TRBV5-1	TRBJ1-1	13	TGCGCCAGCAGCTTGGTTAGGTCAGCTGAAGCTTTCTTT	CASSLVRSAEAFF
-	-	TRBV6-5	TRBJ1-6	12	TGTGCCAGCAGTTCTTTTGATTCACCCCTCCACTTT	CASSSFDSPLHF
-	-	TRBV7-3	TRBJ2-1	13	TGTGCCAGCAGCTCCACTAGTAACAATGAGCAGTTCTTC	CASSSTSNNEQFF
TRBD1	-	TRBV7-9	TRBJ2-3	16	TGTGCCAGCAGCCGAGAGACAGGGGGTAGCACAGATACGCAGTATTTT	CASSRETGGSTDTQYF
-	few	TRBV5-1	TRBJ2-6	17	TGCGCCAGCAGCGAGGGACGTTTTGAGACTGGGGCCAACGTCCTGACTTTC	CASSEGRFETGANVLTF
-	-	TRBV20-1	TRBJ1-2	10	TGCAGTGCCCCGGGGGATGGCTACACCTTC	CSAPGDGYTF
-	-	TRBV7-9	TRBJ1-1	13	TGTGCCAGCAGCCTCAATGCGAACACTGAAGCTTTCTTT	CASSLNANTEAFF
-	-	TRBV5-1	TRBJ1-5	14	TGCGCCAGCGCGCGGACGGGAGGTGTCCAGCCCCAGCATTTT	CASARTGGVQPQHF
-	-	TRBV30	TRBJ2-7	18	TGTGCCTGGACCCCACCCCTGTACGGGGGGCCCAATTTCTACGAGCAGTACTTC	CAWTPPLYGGPNFYEQYF
-	-	TRBV11-2	TRBJ2-3	15	TGTGCCAGCAGTAGGACCGGGTCGGGCTCAGATACGCAGTATTTT	CASSRTGSGSDTQYF
TRBD1	few	TRBV18	TRBJ2-2	16	TGTGCCAGCTCACCTGCGGGACAGGGGAGCACCGGGGAGCTGTTTTTT	CASSPAGQGSTGELFF
-	once	TRBV4-1	TRBJ2-6	17	TGCGCCAGCAGCCAAGGATCCTCGATGTCTGGGGCCAACGTCCTGACTTTC	CASSQGSSMSGANVLTF
TRBD1	-	TRBV30	TRBJ1-2	14	TGTGCCTGGGTCGGGACAGGTTTTGCCCACGGCTACACCTTC	CAWVGTGFAHGYTF
-	-	TRBV27	TRBJ1-5	13	TGTGCCAGCAGCCAAGCGGGCAATCAGCCCCAGCATTTT	CASSQAGNQPQHF
TRBD1	-	TRBV5-1	TRBJ2-7	15	TGCGCCAGCAGCATATCGGGACAGGGGGCTTACGAGCAGTACTTC	CASSISGQGAYEQYF
TRBD2	-	TRBV5-1	TRBJ2-1	15	TGCGCCAGCAGTCGGACTAGCGGGAGGAACAATGAGCAGTTCTTC	CASSRTSGRNNEQFF
-	few	TRBV30	TRBJ1-6	11	TGTGCCTGGAGTGTCGATTCACCCCTCCACTTT	CAWSVDSPLHF
-	-	TRBV4-1	TRBJ1-6	14	TGCGCCAGCAGCGACCCAGGACGAAATTCACCCCTCCACTTT	CASSDPGRNSPLHF
-	-	TRBV2	TRBJ1-5	15	TGTGCCAGCAGTGAGTTCGGGCAGGACATCGAGCCCCAGCATTTT	CASSEFGQDIEPQHF
-	-	TRBV7-9	TRBJ2-1	17	TGTGCCAGCATTCTTGGTTGGGGAGTAGACGTAACTGCAGAGCAGTTCTTC	CASILGWGVDVTAEQFF
TRBD1	-	TRBV5-1	TRBJ2-1	16	TGCGCCAGCAGCCTCGACAGGGCCAGCTCCTACAATGAGCAGTTCTTC	CASSLDRASSYNEQFF
TRBD2	-	TRBV19	TRBJ2-2	16	TGTGCCAGTACGGGGACTAGCGGGAGACGTACCGGGGAGCTGTTTTTT	CASTGTSGRRTGELFF
-	-	TRBV7-3	TRBJ2-5	15	TGTGCCAGCAGCCCGGGCTACCGGGACCAAGAGACCCAGTACTTC	CASSPGYRDQETQYF
-	-	TRBV6-1	TRBJ1-5	14	TGTGCCAGCACCACCCGGGCCCTCAGTCAGCCCCAGCATTTT	CASTTRALSQPQHF
-	-	TRBV18	TRBJ1-2	13	TGTGCCAGCTCACCTACAGAAAGCTATGGCTACACCTTC	CASSPTESYGYTF
-	once	TRBV7-3	TRBJ1-6	12	TGTGCCAGCAGCATCCAGATCACACCCCTCCACTTT	CASSIQITPLHF
-	-	TRBV7-8	TRBJ1-1	14	TGTGCCAGCAGCTTAGTAGAGTTAAACACTGAAGCTTTCTTT	CASSLVELNTEAFF
TRBD2	-	TRBV5-1	TRBJ2-1	16	TGCGCCAGCAGCTTGCGACTAGCGGGAGTGCCCGATGAGCAGTTCTTC	CASSLRLAGVPDEQFF
-	-	TRBV19	TRBJ1-4	15	TGTGCCAGTAGTCCAGACCATCGGTCGAAAAAAAAACTGTTTTTT	CASSPDHRSKKKLFF
TRBD2	-	TRBV7-2	TRBJ2-1	17	TGTGCCAGCAGCTCGTCCTCCGGGACTAGCGGCCGGCCGAGGCAGTTCTTC	CASSSSSGTSGRPRQFF
TRBD2	-	TRBV7-8	TRBJ2-3	15	TGTGCCAGCAGCCGCGGGAGGGCGGGTCCAGATACGCAGTATTTT	CASSRGRAGPDTQYF
TRBD1	-	TRBV5-5	TRBJ1-6	15	TGTGCCAGCAGCACCCAGACAGGGATAAATTCACCCCTCCACTTT	CASSTQTGINSPLHF
TRBD2	-	TRBV6-1	TRBJ2-5	16	TGTGCCAGCAGTGAACGTCTAGCGGGGGGGCAGGAGACCCAGTACTTC	CASSERLAGGQETQYF
-	-	TRBV11-2	TRBJ1-4	16	TGTGCCAGCAGAAAACAGGGAGCTCCAACTAATGAAAAACTGTTTTTT	CASRKQGAPTNEKLFF
-	-	TRBV30	TRBJ1-5	11	TGTGCCTGGAGTGTAGACAGAACCCAGCATTTT	CAWSVDRTQHF
-	-	TRBV9	TRBJ2-1	13	TGTGCCAGCAGCGCCCAGCTACTCAATGAGCAGTTCTTC	CASSAQLLNEQFF